This TCR beta chain is drawn from a study of blood T cells in healthy people across ages. Findings and limits, study-wide: Long-lived donors had more naive CD4+ cells and higher diversity than aged donors.

Combining a sample-barcoded 5' primer with a J-beta primer mix, a second PCR ran for about 6 to 12 cycles. Each CDR3 protein is one row after TCRdb ran MiXCR on the 5' RACE reads. The table shows about 570,000 distinct CDR3 sequences, with 27% occurring only once. CDR3 size: 16 residues. Per germline, CDR1 SGHTA and CDR2 FQGNSA. V lost 4 bases and J lost 2; bases outside the gene matches: 4. This clonotype occurred a few times. The antigen is unknown. This clonotype was sampled from a woman in her 70s in good health. The chain recombines TRBV7-2 with TRBJ2-4; 11 bases fit TRBD1. The sequenced sample was blood. CDR3 DNA: TGTGCCAGCAGCTCCTGGGACAGGGGGACCAAAAACATTCAGTACTTC. This encodes CASSSWDRGTKNIQYF. The full variable domain, rest sourced from reference TRBV7-2 and TRBJ2-4, is GAGVSQSPSNKVTEKGKDVELRCDPISGHTALYWYRQSLGQGLEFLIYFQGNSAPDKSGLPSDRFSAERTGGSVSTLTIQRTQQEDSAVYLCASSSWDRGTKNIQYFGAGTRLSVL.